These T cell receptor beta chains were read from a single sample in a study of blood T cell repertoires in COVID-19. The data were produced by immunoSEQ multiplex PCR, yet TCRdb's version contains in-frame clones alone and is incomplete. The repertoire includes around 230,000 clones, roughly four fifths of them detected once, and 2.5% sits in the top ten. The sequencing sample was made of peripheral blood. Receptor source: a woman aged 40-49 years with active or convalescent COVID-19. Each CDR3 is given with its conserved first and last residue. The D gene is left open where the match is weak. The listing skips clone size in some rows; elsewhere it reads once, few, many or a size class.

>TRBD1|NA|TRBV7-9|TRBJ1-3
TGTGCCAGCAGCACCACAGGGGTGAGAAACACCATATATTTT
CASSTTGVRNTIYF
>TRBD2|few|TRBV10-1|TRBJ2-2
TGCGCCAGCAGTGACCTAGCGGGAGGTGTCGGGGAGCTGTTTTTT
CASSDLAGGVGELFF
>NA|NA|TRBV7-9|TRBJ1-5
TGTGCCAGCAGCCCAGAAGCGGGCGCGGACAATCAGCCCCAGCATTTT
CASSPEAGADNQPQHF
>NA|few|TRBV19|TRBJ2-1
TGTGCCAGTAGTATTTATCGCAATGAGCAGTTCTTC
CASSIYRNEQFF
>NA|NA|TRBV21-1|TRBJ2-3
TGTGCCAGCAGCAATAGTGCTAGCGGGTGTACGCAGTATTTT
CASSNSASGCTQYF
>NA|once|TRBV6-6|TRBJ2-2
TGTGCCAGCAGTTACTCACTAGCCGGGGCCGGGGAGCTGTTTTTT
CASSYSLAGAGELFF
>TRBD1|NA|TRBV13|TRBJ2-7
TGTGCCAGCAGCTTCTGGGACAGGGGATACGAGCAGTACTTC
CASSFWDRGYEQYF
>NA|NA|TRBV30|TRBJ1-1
TGTGCCTGGAATCGACAACTGAACACTGAAGCTTTCTTT
CAWNRQLNTEAFF
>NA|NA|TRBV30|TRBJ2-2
TGTGCCTGGAGTGTACTTGCGGGTGCGAACACCGGGGAGCTGTTTTTT
CAWSVLAGANTGELFF
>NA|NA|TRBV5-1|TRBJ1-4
TGCGCCAGCAGTACGGGAACAACTAATGAAAAACTGTTTTTT
CASSTGTTNEKLFF
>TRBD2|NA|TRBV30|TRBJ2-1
TGTGCCTTCTTCCGGGGGGGTATCTCCTACAATGAGCAGTTCTTC
CAFFRGGISYNEQFF
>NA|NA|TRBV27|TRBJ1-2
TGTGCCAGCAGTCATAGGGGAAGCTACACCTTC
CASSHRGSYTF
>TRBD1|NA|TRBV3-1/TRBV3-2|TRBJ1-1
TGTGCCAGCAGCCAACTGACAGGGGATACTGAAGCTTTCTTT
CASSQLTGDTEAFF
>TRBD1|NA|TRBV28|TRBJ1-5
TGTGCCAGTGACAGGGCTGATCAGCCCCAGCATTTT
CASDRADQPQHF
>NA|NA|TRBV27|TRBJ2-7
TGTGCCAGCAGGGAGGGGAGCTACGAGCAGTACTTC
CASREGSYEQYF
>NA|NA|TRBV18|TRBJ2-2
TGTGCCAGCTCACCAGGGCAGGCGAACACCGGGGAGCTGTTTTTT
CASSPGQANTGELFF
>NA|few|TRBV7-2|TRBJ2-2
TGTGCCAGCAGGGGGCCTGGCACCGGGGAGCTGTTTTTT
CASRGPGTGELFF
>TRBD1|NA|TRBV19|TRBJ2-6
TGTGCCAGTAGGGCGCGGGGACAGGGGGCTGGGGCCAACGTCCTGACTTTC
CASRARGQGAGANVLTF
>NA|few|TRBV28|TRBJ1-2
TGTGCCAGCGGAAAGGGGTACTATGGCTACACCTTC
CASGKGYYGYTF
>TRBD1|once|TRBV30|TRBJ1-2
TGTGCCTGGAGGGACAGGGGGCTTGGGGGCTACACCTTC
CAWRDRGLGGYTF
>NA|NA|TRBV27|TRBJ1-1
TGTGCCAGCAGTTTCGGCGGGGTGAACACTGAAGCTTTCTTT
CASSFGGVNTEAFF
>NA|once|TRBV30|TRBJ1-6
TGTGCCTGGAAGAAACGGGACAATTATAATTCACCCCTCCACTTT
CAWKKRDNYNSPLHF
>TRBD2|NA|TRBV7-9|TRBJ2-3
TGTGCCAGCAGCTTAGGAGGGACTAGCGGCGTCCCTAGCACAGATACGCAGTATTTT
CASSLGGTSGVPSTDTQYF
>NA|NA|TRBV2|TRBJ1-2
TGTGCCATCTCGGGGGTCCGCGGCTACACCTTC
CAISGVRGYTF
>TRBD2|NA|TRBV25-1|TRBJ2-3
TGTGCCAGCAGTGAATCATGGACTAGCGGGGGGGCGGGAGATACGCAGTATTTT
CASSESWTSGGAGDTQYF
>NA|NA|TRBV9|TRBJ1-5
TGTGCCAGCAGCGTAGATCCGGGGGGAGATCAGCCCCAGCATTTT
CASSVDPGGDQPQHF
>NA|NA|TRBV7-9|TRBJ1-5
TGTGCCAGCAGCTTTAGTCCGAATCAGCCCCAGCATTTT
CASSFSPNQPQHF
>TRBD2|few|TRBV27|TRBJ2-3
TGTGCCAGCAGGGTAGCGGGAGGGGCGTCAGATACGCAGTATTTT
CASRVAGGASDTQYF
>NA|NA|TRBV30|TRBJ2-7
TGTGCCTGGAGTACTGACTTGGTAAGCTCCTACGAGCAGTACTTC
CAWSTDLVSSYEQYF
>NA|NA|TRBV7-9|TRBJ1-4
TGTGCCAGCAGCACAGACAGAGCAACTAATGAAAAACTGTTTTTT
CASSTDRATNEKLFF
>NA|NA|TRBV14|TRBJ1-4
TGTGCCAGCAGCCAAGACCGGGCGGGAACTAATGAAAAACTGTTTTTT
CASSQDRAGTNEKLFF
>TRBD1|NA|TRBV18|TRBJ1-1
TGTGCCAGCTCACGCGAGGGGGCGTCGGACACTGAAGCTTTCTTT
CASSREGASDTEAFF
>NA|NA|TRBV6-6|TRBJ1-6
TGTGCCAGCAGTTCGATAGACAGCAAAAATTCACCCCTCCACTTT
CASSSIDSKNSPLHF
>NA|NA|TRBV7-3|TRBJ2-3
TGTGCCAGCAGCTTAACAGGGGGCACAGATACGCAGTATTTT
CASSLTGGTDTQYF
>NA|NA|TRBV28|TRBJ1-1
TGTGCCAGCAGTCCCAGGGGATTTGGGGGTGAAGCTTTCTTT
CASSPRGFGGEAFF
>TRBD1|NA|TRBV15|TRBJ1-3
TGTGCCACCAGCAGGGACAGGGGGCCCTCTGGAAACACCATATATTTT
CATSRDRGPSGNTIYF
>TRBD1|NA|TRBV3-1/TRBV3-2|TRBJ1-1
TGTGCCAGCAGCCATACAGGGGTCACTGAAGCTTTCTTT
CASSHTGVTEAFF
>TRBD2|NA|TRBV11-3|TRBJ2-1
TGTGCCAGCAGCTTAGGGGGTGCGGGGGGCCTCCGGGAGCAGTTCTTC
CASSLGGAGGLREQFF
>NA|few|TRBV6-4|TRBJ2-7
TGTGCCAGCAGTGCGAATCAGGTGTTCGAGCAGTACTTC
CASSANQVFEQYF
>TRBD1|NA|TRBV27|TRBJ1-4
TGTGCCAGCAGTTTAAACAGGGGGGGACTGGGTAATGAAAAACTGTTTTTT
CASSLNRGGLGNEKLFF
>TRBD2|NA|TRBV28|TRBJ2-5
TGTGCCAGCAGTCCACGGCCTAGCGGGGGGGCCCCAGAGACCCAGTACTTC
CASSPRPSGGAPETQYF
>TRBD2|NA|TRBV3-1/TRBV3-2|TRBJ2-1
TGTGCCAGCAGCCATGCCGGGACTAGCGGGAGAAATGAGCAGTTCTTC
CASSHAGTSGRNEQFF